One and the same sample provided the 32 T cell receptor gamma chains below, sequenced in a study of intestinal T cells in coeliac disease. Using 150 to 200 ng of biopsy DNA, TRG was amplified with LymphoTrack primers. TCRdb re-called the multiplex PCR reads using CATT. The sample lists roughly 900 gamma-chain clones, around 45% seen once, with roughly 24% in the top ten. Nine to ten formalin-fixed paraffin-embedded scrolls, each 5 µm thick, supplied each case's genomic DNA. The sample taken for sequencing was a duodenal biopsy. These receptor sequences come from a human donor with celiac disease.

Regarding this clone: Translating this DNA gives a protein that differs at residue 15 from the TCRdb one, which belongs to a much larger clone; a read error is likely, and the protein shown is this translation. The V gene call reads TRGV10; no J gene was called. TRGV10 is an open reading frame whose function is uncertain. The CDR3 length is 16 residues. This chain's CDR3 is CAAWDLIQPFWLFKTF. In nucleotides, the CDR3 is TGTGCTGCGTGGGATCTAATCCAACCTTTTTGGTTGTTCAAGACATTT.

This chain connects TRGV4 to TRGJ1 or TRGJ2. The CDR3 extends over 13 amino acids. Per the germline V gene, CDR1 is EGSTGY and CDR2 is YDSYTSSV. Trimming cost V 12 bases and J 1 base; bases outside gene matches: 12. The CDR3 nucleotides are TGTGCCGACCTGGGGGGTAATTATTATAAGAAACTCTTT. Translating gives CADLGGNYYKKLF.

In this sample, this clone is large. The CDR3 DNA follows: TGTGCTGCGTGGGAGCCATATACCACTGGTTGGTTCAAGATATTT. This sequence encodes CAAWEPYTTGWFKIF. The chain uses TRGV10 and TRGJP1. TRGV10 has ORF status, its function being uncertain. The CDR3 sequence is 15 residues long. Unmatched junction bases numbered 7, after V lost 8 bases and J lost 0 bases.

This chain uses TRGV5 with TRGJ1 or TRGJ2. The CDR3 has 11 residues. With 11 bases clipped from V and 7 bases from J, the junction kept 11 bases outside the gene matches. Germline CDR1 is VINAFY and CDR2 is YDVSNSKD. CDR3 loop: CAIPQRYKKLF. For the CDR3, the DNA is TGTGCCATCCCACAGAGGTATAAGAAACTCTTT.

This clone is deemed large. The V and J genes are TRGV11 and TRGJP2. TRGV11 is identified as an open reading frame with a role that is uncertain. Trimming at V came to 7 bases and at J to 3 bases, leaving 2 bases not matched to a gene. This CDR3 is built from 13 residues. The CDR3 bases are TGTGCCTGCTGGATGGGTAGTGATTGGATCAAGACGTTT. Protein: CACWMGSDWIKTF.

Of note for this clone: A clone one base away is much larger, so this may be a read error. This chain uses TRGV8 with TRGJP1. The CDR3 consists of 17 residues. Germline CDR1 is VENAVY and CDR2 is YDSYNSRV. V lost 12 bases, J lost 0 bases, and 19 bases stayed unmatched. The CDR3 nucleotides are TGTGCCGCCCCTACCGCCTCCTTATATACCACTGGTTGGTTCAAGATATTT. Its protein product is CAAPTASLYTTGWFKIF.

This chain uses TRGV3 with TRGJ1 or TRGJ2. Germline trimming cut 5 bases from V and 12 bases from J; bases unmatched to any gene: 22. Germline CDR1 VTNTFY, CDR2 YDVSTARD (reference sequence). This CDR3 is built from 15 residues. In nucleotides, the CDR3 is TGTGCCACCTGGGGGGGGAGCGAGGAATATGGGGGGAAACTCTTT. This encodes CATWGGSEEYGGKLF.

V and J are TRGV3 and TRGJP1. Germline loops: CDR1 VTNTFY, CDR2 YDVSTARD (reference sequence). V shed 0 bases, J shed 0 bases, and the junction held 4 bases outside the gene matches. CDR3 size: 16 residues. CDR3 in amino acids: CATWDRGDTTGWFKIF. Here the CDR3 DNA reads TGTGCCACCTGGGACAGGGGGGATACCACTGGTTGGTTCAAGATATTT.

The chain has TRGV3 and TRGJ1 or TRGJ2. The junction had 5 bases not matched to a gene; V was cut back by 6 bases and J by 12 bases. This CDR3 is 9 amino acids long. Germline CDR1 VTNTFY, CDR2 YDVSTARD (reference sequence). The CDR3 protein is CATWIMKLF. CDR3 sequence (DNA): TGTGCCACCTGGATAATGAAACTCTTT.

As regards this clone: The junction does not match germline at one end; this may be a read error. At the DNA level, this CDR3 is encoded by other sequences in the same sample as well. This rearrangement joins TRGV10 to TRGJ1 or TRGJ2. TRGV10 is an ORF, and what it does is uncertain. The CDR3 contains 12 residues. CDR3 DNA sequence: TGTGCTGCGCGGTGTGGGAGGGGAAGAAAACTCTTT. It codes for CAARCGRGRKLF.

This chain links TRGV8 with TRGJ1 or TRGJ2. Germline loops: CDR1 VENAVY, CDR2 YDSYNSRV. CDR3 length: 14 amino acids. Losses at the gene ends were 2 bases for V and 6 bases for J; bases not matched to a gene: 10. The CDR3 loop is CATWDNGLSYKKLF. DNA for the CDR3: TGTGCCACCTGGGATAATGGGTTGAGTTATAAGAAACTCTTT.

This clone ranks as large. The genes are TRGV4 and TRGJ1 or TRGJ2. Trimming at V came to 5 bases and at J to 3 bases, leaving 4 bases not matched to a gene. CDR1 and CDR2 from the germline V gene are EGSTGY and YDSYTSSV. This CDR3 spans 12 amino acids. DNA of the CDR3: TGTGCCACCTGGGGGCTTTATTATAAGAAACTCTTT. Its translation is CATWGLYYKKLF.

The V call is TRGV2, the J call TRGJ1 or TRGJ2. The CDR3 totals 14 residues. Germline V gene lookup returns CDR1 EGSNGY and CDR2 YDSYNSKV. V trimming: 5 bases; J trimming: 1 base; junction bases outside the gene matches: 8. CDR3 DNA: TGTGCCACCTGGGGACGGGCTAATTATTATAAGAAACTCTTT. Its protein product is CATWGRANYYKKLF.

This clone has just a few counts. This chain links TRGV2 with TRGJP1. CDR3 size: 13 residues. V lost 0 bases, J lost 8 bases, and 3 bases stayed unmatched. CDR1 and CDR2 from the germline V gene are EGSNGY and YDSYNSKV. This CDR3 is CATWDGLGWFKIF. The CDR3 DNA reads as TGTGCCACCTGGGACGGGCTAGGTTGGTTCAAGATATTT.

This chain uses TRGV5 with TRGJ1 or TRGJ2. Germline-derived CDR1 and CDR2 are VINAFY and YDVSNSKD. This CDR3 contains 14 residues. J gave up 10 bases and V 9 bases, and 21 bases lay outside the gene matches. CDR3 nucleotide sequence: TGTGCCACCGTGGGACAGGCAACGGGGCGGAAGAAACTCTTT. This translates into CATVGQATGRKKLF.

As concerns this clone: A read error may account for a junction end that differs from germline. This chain connects TRGV9 to TRGJ1 or TRGJ2. Germline V CDR1 and CDR2: GITISATS, ISYDGTV (reference sequence). The CDR3 loop spans 13 amino acids. In DNA, the CDR3 is TGTACCTTGTGGGAGGTGCTTCGAGATAAGAAACTCTTT. The encoded protein is CTLWEVLRDKKLF.

This clone is large (0.1 to 1%) within its sample. V is TRGV4 and J is TRGJ1 or TRGJ2. The CDR3 covers 13 residues. The germline gives CDR1 EGSTGY, CDR2 YDSYTSSV. The V segment lost 5 bases and the J segment 0 bases; nucleotides outside the gene matches: 4. Here the CDR3 reads CATWVLNYYKKLF. In DNA, the CDR3 is TGTGCCACCTGGGTATTGAATTATTATAAGAAACTCTTT.

Only a few counts were recorded for this clone. The chain couples TRGV9 to TRGJ1 or TRGJ2. The length of the CDR3 is 13 residues. Germline CDR1 GITISATS, CDR2 ISYDGTV (reference sequence). Trimming at V came to 2 bases and at J to 4 bases, leaving 5 bases not matched to a gene. CDR3 protein: CALWEGGYYKKLF. In DNA, the CDR3 is TGTGCCTTGTGGGAGGGGGGATATTATAAGAAACTCTTT.

This clone is labeled large (0.1 to 1%). CDR3: CATWAPYSSDWIKTF. The CDR3 DNA reads TGTGCCACCTGGGCCCCATATAGTAGTGATTGGATCAAGACGTTT. This chain connects TRGV8 to TRGJP2. From germline, CDR1 is VENAVY and CDR2 YDSYNSRV. There are 15 residues in the CDR3. Trimming at V came to 5 bases and at J to 0 bases, leaving 6 bases not matched to a gene.

By frequency in the sample, this clone is large. This chain links TRGV3 with TRGJ1 or TRGJ2. Germline loops: CDR1 VTNTFY, CDR2 YDVSTARD (reference sequence). V shed 0 bases and J 10 bases; nucleotides not matched to a gene: 6. The CDR3 is made up of 12 amino acids. CDR3 sequence (DNA): TGTGCCACCTGGGACAGGCGGGGAAAGAAACTCTTT. Amino acid sequence: CATWDRRGKKLF.

The J gene is TRGJP1, the V gene TRGV8. Germline assignment: CDR1 VENAVY and CDR2 YDSYNSRV. This CDR3 is 11 amino acids long. V lost 8 bases, J lost 7 bases, and 4 bases stayed unmatched. Written as DNA, the CDR3 is TGTGCCACCTATTTTGGTTGGTTCAAGATATTT. This gives the protein CATYFGWFKIF.

Sample share makes this clone large. The chain recombines TRGV10 with TRGJ1 or TRGJ2. TRGV10 is labeled an ORF, and its function is uncertain. With V trimmed by 8 bases and J by 3 bases, 8 bases remained unmatched. The CDR3 extends over 13 amino acids. The CDR3 here is CAAWDRIYYKKLF. CDR3 DNA sequence: TGTGCTGCGTGGGACCGCATTTATTATAAGAAACTCTTT.

The J gene is TRGJ1 or TRGJ2, the V gene TRGV2. The germline gives CDR1 EGSNGY, CDR2 YDSYNSKV. With 5 bases clipped from V and 6 bases from J, the junction kept 7 bases outside the gene matches. This CDR3 is built from 12 residues. For the CDR3, the DNA is TGTGCCACCTGGGGACGGCGTTATAAGAAACTCTTT. It is translated as CATWGRRYKKLF.

In its sample, this clone ranks as large. The gene calls are TRGV10 and TRGJ1 or TRGJ2. TRGV10 is noted as an ORF with a role that remains uncertain. The CDR3 length is 16 residues. Unmatched junction bases numbered 17, after V lost 8 bases and J lost 3 bases. The CDR3 coding sequence is TGTGCTGCGTGGGACCCTCCCCTCCTCTTTTATTATAAGAAACTCTTT. Its translation is CAAWDPPLLFYYKKLF.

In its sample, this clone ranks as large (0.1 to 1%). This chain uses TRGV9 with TRGJ1 or TRGJ2. CDR3 size: 13 residues. Germline V gene sequence: CDR1 GITISATS, CDR2 ISYDGTV (reference sequence). Unmatched junction bases numbered 4, after V lost 3 bases and J lost 2 bases. CDR3 bases: TGTGCCTTGTGGGAGAGGTATTATTATAAGAAACTCTTT. This gives the protein CALWERYYYKKLF.

The table lists this clone with a count of one. As DNA, the CDR3 is TGTGCCACCAGAATTAATTATAAGAAACTCTTT. Its protein product is CATRINYKKLF. The V and J genes are TRGV3 and TRGJ1 or TRGJ2. Germline CDR1 VTNTFY, CDR2 YDVSTARD (reference sequence). The CDR3 is 11 residues long. V lost 9 bases to trimming and J lost 5 bases; unmatched junction nucleotides: 7.

In nucleotides, the CDR3 is TGTGCCACCTGGGATGGGCCGATACCCACCCTTATTGATAAGAAACTCTTT. It yields the protein CATWDGPIPTLIDKKLF. The V call is TRGV4, the J call TRGJ1 or TRGJ2. CDR1 and CDR2 (germline): EGSTGY, YDSYTSSV. The CDR3 spans 17 residues. With V trimmed by 0 bases and J by 8 bases, 19 bases remained unmatched.

This clone is termed large. The chain links TRGV8 to TRGJP1. Germline values: CDR1 VENAVY, CDR2 YDSYNSRV. The CDR3 totals 13 residues. Trimming cost V 5 bases and J 1 base; bases outside gene matches: 1. CDR3 region: CATWGTTGWFKIF. The CDR3 bases are TGTGCCACCTGGGGTACCACTGGTTGGTTCAAGATATTT.

In its sample, this clone ranks as large. This chain's CDR3 is CATWDSYKKLF. The CDR3 DNA reads as TGTGCCACCTGGGATTCTTATAAGAAACTCTTT. This chain links TRGV8 with TRGJ1 or TRGJ2. Germline V gene lookup returns CDR1 VENAVY and CDR2 YDSYNSRV. The J segment lost 6 bases and the V segment lost 3 bases, leaving 2 bases of the junction unmatched. CDR3 length equals 11 residues.

This clone is termed large. V and J are TRGV8 and TRGJ1 or TRGJ2. This CDR3 region has 11 residues. The J segment lost 4 bases and the V segment lost 3 bases, leaving 0 bases of the junction unmatched. CDR1 VENAVY and CDR2 YDSYNSRV come from the germline V gene. In nucleotides, the CDR3 is TGTGCCACCTGGGATTATTATAAGAAACTCTTT. Protein product: CATWDYYKKLF.

This clone was recorded a few times. This chain connects TRGV8 to TRGJ1 or TRGJ2. Germline CDR1 reads VENAVY; CDR2 reads YDSYNSRV. The CDR3 covers 14 residues. V dropped 3 bases and J dropped 0; count of bases not matched to a gene: 5. CDR3 residues: CATWDGSNYYKKLF. The CDR3 DNA reads TGTGCCACCTGGGATGGATCGAATTATTATAAGAAACTCTTT.

This clone was detected a few times. The protein TCRdb lists belongs to a much larger clone and differs from this DNA's translation at residue 10, which points to a read error; the protein shown is made from the DNA. This chain links TRGV10 with TRGJ1 or TRGJ2. TRGV10 is an open reading frame whose function is uncertain. The CDR3 is made up of 13 amino acids. In nucleotides, the CDR3 is TGTGCTGCGTGGTCCCCGAATTATTATAGGAAACTCTTT. This gives the protein CAAWSPNYYRKLF.